Given below is one T cell receptor (beta chain) in context. V was pared by 4 bases and J by 5 bases, with 14 bases between. The germline CDR1 and CDR2 sequences are KGHSH and LQKENI. The CDR3 has 14 amino acids. The protocol was immunoSEQ multiplex PCR, while the TCRdb copy is restricted to in-frame clones and leaves out a portion. The table includes 250,000 to 300,000 clones, roughly 80% detected once. The data were taken from a study of blood T cell repertoires in COVID-19. Whole-study context: Nucleic acid was either cDNA or gDNA, and it came from T cells, B-cell-depleted T cells, or PBMCs.

The sequence was obtained from a young man with acute COVID-19. Sequenced sample: PBMCs or T cells enriched from blood (not recorded which). This chain joins TRBV18 and TRBJ2-5; D might be TRBD1 (6 bases). The CDR3 here is CASSRNRETETQYF. In nucleotides, the CDR3 is TGTGCCAGCTCACGGAACAGGGAGACGGAGACCCAGTACTTC.